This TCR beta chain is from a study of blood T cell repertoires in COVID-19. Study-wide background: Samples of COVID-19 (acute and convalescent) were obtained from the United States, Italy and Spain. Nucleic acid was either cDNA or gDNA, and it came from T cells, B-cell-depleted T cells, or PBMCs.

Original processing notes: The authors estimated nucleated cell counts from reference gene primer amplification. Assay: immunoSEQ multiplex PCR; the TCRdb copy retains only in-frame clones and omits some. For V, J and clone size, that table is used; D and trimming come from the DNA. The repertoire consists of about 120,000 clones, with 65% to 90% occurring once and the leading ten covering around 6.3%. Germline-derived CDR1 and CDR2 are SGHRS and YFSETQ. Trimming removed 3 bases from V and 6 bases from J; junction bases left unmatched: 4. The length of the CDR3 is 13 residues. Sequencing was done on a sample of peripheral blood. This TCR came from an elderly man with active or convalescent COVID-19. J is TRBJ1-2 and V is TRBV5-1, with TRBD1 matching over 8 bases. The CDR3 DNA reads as TGCGCCAGCAGCTCCGGGACAGGAGATGGCTACACCTTC. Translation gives CASSSGTGDGYTF. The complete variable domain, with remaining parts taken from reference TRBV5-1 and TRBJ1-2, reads KAGVTQTPRYLIKTRGQQVTLSCSPISGHRSVSWYQQTPGQGLQFLFEYFSETQRNKGNFPGRFSGRQFSNSRSEMNVSTLELGDSALYLCASSSGTGDGYTFGSGTRLTVV.